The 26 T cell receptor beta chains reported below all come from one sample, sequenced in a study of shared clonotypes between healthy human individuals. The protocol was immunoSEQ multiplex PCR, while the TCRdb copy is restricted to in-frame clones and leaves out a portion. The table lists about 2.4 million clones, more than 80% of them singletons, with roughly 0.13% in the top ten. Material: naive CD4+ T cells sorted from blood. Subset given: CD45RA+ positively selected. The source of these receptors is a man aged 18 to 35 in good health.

The CDR3 spells CASSLVGAPSEQYF. The CDR3 coding sequence is TGCGCCAGCAGCTTGGTGGGTGCCCCCTCCGAGCAGTACTTC. This chain uses TRBV5-1 with TRBJ2-7; D ambiguous. Trimming left V 0 bases short and J 6 bases short, with 13 bases between. CDR1 is SGHRS and CDR2 is YFSETQ in the germline V gene. The CDR3 has 14 residues.

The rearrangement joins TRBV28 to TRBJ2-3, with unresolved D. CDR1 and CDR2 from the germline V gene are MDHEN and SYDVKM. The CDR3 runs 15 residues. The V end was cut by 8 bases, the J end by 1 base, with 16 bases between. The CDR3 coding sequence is TGTGCCAGCTCCCTTAGACCGATACGCACAGATACGCAGTATTTT. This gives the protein CASSLRPIRTDTQYF.

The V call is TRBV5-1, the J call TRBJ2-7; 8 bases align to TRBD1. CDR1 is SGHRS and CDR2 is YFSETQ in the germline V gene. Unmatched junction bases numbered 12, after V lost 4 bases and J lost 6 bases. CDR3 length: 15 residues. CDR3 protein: CASSQPRTGIGEQYF. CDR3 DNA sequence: TGCGCCAGCAGCCAACCCCGGACAGGGATCGGCGAGCAGTACTTC.

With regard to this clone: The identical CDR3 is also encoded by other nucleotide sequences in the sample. CDR3 DNA: TGTGCCAGCAGTTACGGCCGAAGCTCTGGGGCCAACGTCCTGACTTTC. This encodes CASSYGRSSGANVLTF. The genes are TRBV6-6 and TRBJ2-6; D not resolved. V was clipped by 2 bases and J by 0 bases, with 8 bases between them. Looked up from germline, CDR1 is MNHNY and CDR2 is SVGAGI (reference sequence). This CDR3 is built from 16 residues.

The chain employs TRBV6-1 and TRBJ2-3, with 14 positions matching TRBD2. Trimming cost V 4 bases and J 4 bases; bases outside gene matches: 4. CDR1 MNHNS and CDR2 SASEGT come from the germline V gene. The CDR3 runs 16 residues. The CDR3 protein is CASSGWGLAGADTQYF. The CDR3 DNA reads TGTGCCAGCAGTGGTTGGGGACTAGCGGGAGCAGATACGCAGTATTTT.

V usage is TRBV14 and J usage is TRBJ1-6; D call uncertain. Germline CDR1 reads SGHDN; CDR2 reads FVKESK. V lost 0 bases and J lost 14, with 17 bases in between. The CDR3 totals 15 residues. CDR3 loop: CASSQDSIEVRALHF. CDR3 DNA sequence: TGTGCCAGCAGCCAAGATAGTATAGAGGTTCGGGCCCTCCACTTT.

The CDR3 loop is CASSPQDGNYGYTF. In nucleotides, the CDR3 is TGTGCCAGCAGCCCTCAGGACGGAAACTATGGCTACACCTTC. The genes are TRBV7-2 and TRBJ1-2, with unresolved D. The ends were cut back, 5 bases at V and 2 bases at J, with 12 bases in the middle. The CDR3 has 14 amino acids. In germline, CDR1 is SGHTA, CDR2 FQGNSA.

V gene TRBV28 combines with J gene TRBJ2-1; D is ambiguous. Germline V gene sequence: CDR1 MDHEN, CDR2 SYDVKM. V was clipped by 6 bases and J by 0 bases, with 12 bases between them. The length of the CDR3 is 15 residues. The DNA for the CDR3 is TGTGCCAGCAGCCCACAAACGAGCTCCTACAATGAGCAGTTCTTC. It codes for CASSPQTSSYNEQFF.

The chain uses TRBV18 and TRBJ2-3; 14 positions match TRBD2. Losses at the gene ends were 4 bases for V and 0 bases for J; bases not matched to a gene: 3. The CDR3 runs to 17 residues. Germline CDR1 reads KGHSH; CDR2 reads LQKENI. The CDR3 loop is CASSRTSGGTSTDTQYF. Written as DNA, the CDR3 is TGTGCCAGCTCACGGACTAGCGGGGGGACTAGCACAGATACGCAGTATTTT.

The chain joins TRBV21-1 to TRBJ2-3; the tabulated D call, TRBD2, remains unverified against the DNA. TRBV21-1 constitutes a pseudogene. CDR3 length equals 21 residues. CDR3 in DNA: TGTGCCAGCAGCAAAGAGAGGGCAGCCTCCTTCGGTCTCGGTGGCACAGATACGCAGTATTTT. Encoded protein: CASSKERAASFGLGGTDTQYF.

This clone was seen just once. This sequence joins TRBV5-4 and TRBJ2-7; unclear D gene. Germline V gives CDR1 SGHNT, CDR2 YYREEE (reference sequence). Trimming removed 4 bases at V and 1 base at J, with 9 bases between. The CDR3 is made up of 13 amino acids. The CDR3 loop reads CASSVDTSYEQYF. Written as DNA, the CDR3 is TGTGCCAGCAGCGTAGACACTTCCTACGAGCAGTACTTC.

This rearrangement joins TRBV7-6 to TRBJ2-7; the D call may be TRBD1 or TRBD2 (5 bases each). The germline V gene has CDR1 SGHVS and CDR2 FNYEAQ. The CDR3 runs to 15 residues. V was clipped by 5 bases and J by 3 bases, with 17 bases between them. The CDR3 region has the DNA TGTGCCAGCAGCCCGGGACCCCAAGACTACTACGAGCAGTACTTC. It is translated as CASSPGPQDYYEQYF. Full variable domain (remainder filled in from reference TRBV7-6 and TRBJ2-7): GAGVSQSPRYKVTKRGQDVALRCDPISGHVSLYWYRQALGQGPEFLTYFNYEAQQDKSGLPNDRFSAERPEGSISTLTIQRTEQRDSAMYRCASSPGPQDYYEQYFGPGTRLTVT.

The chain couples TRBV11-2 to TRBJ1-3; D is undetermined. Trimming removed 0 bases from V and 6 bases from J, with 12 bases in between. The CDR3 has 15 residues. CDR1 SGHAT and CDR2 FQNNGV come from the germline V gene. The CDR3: CASSLEGRPENTIYF. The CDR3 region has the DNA TGTGCCAGCAGCTTAGAAGGGCGACCCGAAAACACCATATATTTT.

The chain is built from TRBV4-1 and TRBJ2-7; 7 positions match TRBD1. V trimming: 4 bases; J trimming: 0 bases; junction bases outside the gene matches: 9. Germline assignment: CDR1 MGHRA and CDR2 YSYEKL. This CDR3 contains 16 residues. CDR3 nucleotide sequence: TGCGCCAGCAGCCCAGCCAGAGGGGGCCTCTCCTACGAGCAGTACTTC. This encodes CASSPARGGLSYEQYF.

CDR3 nucleotide sequence: TGTGCCAGCAGCTTGGCCGCGGGGGTCAGCTCTGGAAACACCATATATTTT. Its translation: CASSLAAGVSSGNTIYF. The chain links TRBV5-4 to TRBJ1-3; a weak D match, TRBD1 (5 bases). Germline CDR1 reads SGHNT; CDR2 reads YYREEE (reference sequence). V was clipped by 0 bases and J by 0 bases, with 13 bases between them. This CDR3 region has 17 residues.

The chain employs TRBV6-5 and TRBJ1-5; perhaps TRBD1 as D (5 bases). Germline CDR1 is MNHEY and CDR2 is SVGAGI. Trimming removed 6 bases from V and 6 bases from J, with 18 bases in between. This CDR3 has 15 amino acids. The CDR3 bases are TGTGCCAGCAGAGAACCGGGACCGGGAGGTCAGCCCCAGCATTTT. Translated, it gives CASREPGPGGQPQHF.

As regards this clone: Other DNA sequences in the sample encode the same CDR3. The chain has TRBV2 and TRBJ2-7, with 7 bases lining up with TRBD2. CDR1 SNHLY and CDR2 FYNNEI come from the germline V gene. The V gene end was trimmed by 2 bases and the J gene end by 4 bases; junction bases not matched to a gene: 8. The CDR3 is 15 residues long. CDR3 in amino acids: CASSERLASSYEQYF. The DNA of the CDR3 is TGTGCCAGCAGTGAAAGACTAGCCTCTTCTTACGAGCAGTACTTC.

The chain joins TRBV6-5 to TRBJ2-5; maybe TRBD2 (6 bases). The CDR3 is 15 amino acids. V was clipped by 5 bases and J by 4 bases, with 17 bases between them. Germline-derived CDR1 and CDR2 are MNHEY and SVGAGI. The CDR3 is CASSGAGLSPETQYF. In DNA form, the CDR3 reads TGTGCCAGCAGTGGGGCGGGACTCTCCCCAGAGACCCAGTACTTC.

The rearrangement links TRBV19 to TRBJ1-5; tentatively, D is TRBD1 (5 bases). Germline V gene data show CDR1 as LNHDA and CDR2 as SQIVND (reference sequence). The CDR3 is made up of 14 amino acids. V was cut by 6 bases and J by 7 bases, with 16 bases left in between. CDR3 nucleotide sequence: TGTGCCAGTAGCGGGGGACGGGGTGGACAGCCCCAGCATTTT. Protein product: CASSGGRGGQPQHF.

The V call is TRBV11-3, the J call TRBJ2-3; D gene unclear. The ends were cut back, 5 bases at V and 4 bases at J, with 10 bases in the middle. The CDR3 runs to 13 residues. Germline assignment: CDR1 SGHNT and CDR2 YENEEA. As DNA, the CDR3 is TGTGCCAGCAGCCCCCTCGAATCAGATACGCAGTATTTT. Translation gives CASSPLESDTQYF.

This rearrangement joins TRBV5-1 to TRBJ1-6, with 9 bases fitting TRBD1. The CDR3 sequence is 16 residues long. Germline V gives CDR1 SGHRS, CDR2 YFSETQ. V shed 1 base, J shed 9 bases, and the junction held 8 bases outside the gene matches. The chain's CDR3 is CASSLRNTGGSSPLHF. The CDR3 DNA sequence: TGCGCCAGCAGCTTGAGGAACACAGGGGGCTCTTCACCCCTCCACTTT.

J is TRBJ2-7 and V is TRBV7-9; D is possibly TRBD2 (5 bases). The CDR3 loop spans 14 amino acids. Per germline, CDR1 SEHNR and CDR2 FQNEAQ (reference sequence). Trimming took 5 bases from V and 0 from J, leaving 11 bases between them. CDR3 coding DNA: TGTGCCAGCAGCCCTGGACTTCGCTCCTACGAGCAGTACTTC. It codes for CASSPGLRSYEQYF. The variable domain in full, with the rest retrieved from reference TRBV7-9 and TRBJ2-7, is DTGVSQNPRHKITKRGQNVTFRCDPISEHNRLYWYRQTLGQGPEFLTYFQNEAQLEKSRLLSDRFSAERPKGSFSTLEIQRTEQGDSAMYLCASSPGLRSYEQYFGPGTRLTVT.

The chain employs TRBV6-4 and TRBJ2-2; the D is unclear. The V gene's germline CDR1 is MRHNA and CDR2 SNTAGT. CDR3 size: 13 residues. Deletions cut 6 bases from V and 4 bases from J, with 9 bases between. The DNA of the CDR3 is TGTGCCAGCAGCCCCGGAGTCACCGGGGAGCTGTTTTTT. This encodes CASSPGVTGELFF.

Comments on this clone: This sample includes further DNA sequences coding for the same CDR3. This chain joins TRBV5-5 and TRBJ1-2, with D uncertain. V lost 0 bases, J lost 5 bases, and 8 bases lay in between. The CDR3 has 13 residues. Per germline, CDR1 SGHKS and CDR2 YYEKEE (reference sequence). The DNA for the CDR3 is TGTGCCAGCAGCTTGGCCCCGGGGTATGGCTACACCTTC. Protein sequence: CASSLAPGYGYTF.

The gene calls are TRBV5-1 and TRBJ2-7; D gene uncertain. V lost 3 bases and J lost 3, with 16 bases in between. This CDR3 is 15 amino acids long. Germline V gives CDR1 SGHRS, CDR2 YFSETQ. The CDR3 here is CASSSERSINYEQYF. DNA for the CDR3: TGCGCCAGCAGCTCTGAACGTAGCATAAACTACGAGCAGTACTTC.

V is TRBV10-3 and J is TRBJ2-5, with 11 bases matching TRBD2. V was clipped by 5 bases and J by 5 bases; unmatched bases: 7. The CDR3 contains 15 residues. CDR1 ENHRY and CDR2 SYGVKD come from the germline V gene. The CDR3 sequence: CAISTSGGTRETQYF. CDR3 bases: TGTGCCATCAGTACTAGCGGGGGAACTCGTGAGACCCAGTACTTC.